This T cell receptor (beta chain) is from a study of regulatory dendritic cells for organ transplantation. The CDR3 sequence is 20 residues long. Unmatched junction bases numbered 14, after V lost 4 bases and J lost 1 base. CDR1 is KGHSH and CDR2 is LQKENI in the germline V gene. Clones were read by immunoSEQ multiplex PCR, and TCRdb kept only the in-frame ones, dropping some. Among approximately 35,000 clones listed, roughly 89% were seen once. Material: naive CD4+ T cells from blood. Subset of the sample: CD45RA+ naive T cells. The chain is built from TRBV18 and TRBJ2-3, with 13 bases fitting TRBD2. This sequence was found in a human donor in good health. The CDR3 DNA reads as TGTGCCAGCTCACTATCATGGACTAGCGGGAGTGGGGCAGGCACAGATACGCAGTATTTT. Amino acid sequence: CASSLSWTSGSGAGTDTQYF. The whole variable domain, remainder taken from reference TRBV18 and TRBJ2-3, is NAGVMQNPRHLVRRRGQEARLRCSPMKGHSHVYWYRQLPEEGLKFMVYLQKENIIDESGMPKERFSAEFPKEGPSILRIQQVVRGDSAAYFCASSLSWTSGSGAGTDTQYFGPGTRLTVL.